Listed below are T cell receptor beta chains from one sample, sequenced in a study of control samples from healthy donors and cancer patients. Clones were sequenced by immunoSEQ multiplex PCR, and TCRdb holds only the in-frame ones, with some missing. The table has under 85,000 clones, approximately 80% seen once. The sequenced sample consisted of PBMCs. The receptors come from a man aged 55 to 70 with head and neck cancer. The CDR3 runs from the conserved cysteine through the conserved F or W. The D gene is left open where the match is weak. Size values are once, few and many counts, or a class for expanded clones, and some rows have none.

>.|TRBJ2-7|TRBV15|TRBD2
TGTGCCACCAGCAGAGACCCGGGACTAGCTGGCTCCTACGAGCAGTACTTC
CATSRDPGLAGSYEQYF
>few|TRBJ2-7|TRBV27|TRBD1
TGTGCCAGCAGTCGCGGGCCGGGACAGGGGAAAGTTGAGCAGTACTTC
CASSRGPGQGKVEQYF
>few|TRBJ1-1|TRBV27|.
TGTGCCAGCAGTTTATTTTCCGTCCAGACGCTGAACACTGAAGCTTTCTTT
CASSLFSVQTLNTEAFF
>few|TRBJ2-2|TRBV27|.
TGTGCCAGCAGTTTATGGGGGGATTCCGCGAACACCGGGGAGCTGTTTTTT
CASSLWGDSANTGELFF
>.|TRBJ1-2|TRBV5-1|.
TGCGCCAGCAGCTTGGCTCCAGGCCCTAACTATGGCTACACCTTC
CASSLAPGPNYGYTF
>few|TRBJ1-1|TRBV2|.
TGTGCCAGCAGTCCGACAGGTCCGAGGGGTGAAGCTTTCTTT
CASSPTGPRGEAFF
>.|TRBJ2-2|TRBV29-1|TRBD2
TGCAGCGTTAAGGGTGGGACTAGCGTCGCGAACACCGGGGAGCTGTTTTTT
CSVKGGTSVANTGELFF
>.|TRBJ1-5|TRBV10-1|.
TGCGCCAGCAGTGGGGATAGCAATCAGCCCCAGCATTTT
CASSGDSNQPQHF
>few|TRBJ1-1|TRBV19|.
TGTGCCAGTAGCCCCAAGACAGGCGAAGCTTTCTTT
CASSPKTGEAFF
>.|TRBJ1-2|TRBV30|.
TGTGCCTGGGACCCCAGGAGGGAAGCTAACTATGGCTACACCTTC
CAWDPRREANYGYTF
>.|TRBJ2-5|TRBV5-4|TRBD2
TGTGCCAGTACCGGGACTAGCGGGCGGACCCAAGAGACCCAGTACTTC
CASTGTSGRTQETQYF
>.|TRBJ2-7|TRBV5-8|.
TGTGCCAGCAGCCTGATAGAATGGGGCGAGCAGTACTTC
CASSLIEWGEQYF
>once|TRBJ2-3|TRBV5-1|.
TGCGCCAGCAGCTTCAGTGGGGTTCCAGATACGCAGTATTTT
CASSFSGVPDTQYF
>.|TRBJ2-3|TRBV7-2|.
TGTGCCAGCAGCCGGGGACTTACCACAGATACGCAGTATTTT
CASSRGLTTDTQYF
>.|TRBJ2-1|TRBV15|TRBD2
TGTGCCACCAGCAGAGGGGCTAGCGGGGACTTGCGCAATGAGCAGTTCTTC
CATSRGASGDLRNEQFF
>.|TRBJ2-1|TRBV12-3/TRBV12-4|.
TGTGCCAGCAGTCCCTCGCAGAACAATGAGCAGTTCTTC
CASSPSQNNEQFF